Each of the 21 T cell receptor beta chains below was sequenced from the same sample in a study of T-cell reconstitution after alpha-beta-depleted transplantation in children. Unique molecular identifiers were used in preparing the TCRbeta library. MiXCR was run by TCRdb on the PCR reads, yielding one entry per CDR3 protein. Here the sample spans 540,000 or so distinct CDR3 sequences, about 23% being singletons. Here the sequenced sample was PBMCs, mostly from graft donor cells, taken 360 days after TCRalphabeta/CD19-depleted stem cell transplant. Source of these receptors: a boy under two years old who had a stem cell transplant for acute myeloid leukemia, so the T cells may come from the graft donor.

The J gene is TRBJ1-5, the V gene TRBV6-2 or TRBV6-3; weak D call: TRBD1 (6 bases). V lost 1 base and J lost 4, with 14 bases in between. The CDR3 has 16 amino acids. Germline loops: CDR1 MNHEY, CDR2 SVGEGT. CDR3 sequence: CASSYFWGRGNQPQHF. CDR3 DNA: TGTGCCAGCAGTTACTTTTGGGGGCGTGGTAATCAGCCCCAGCATTTT.

The chain is built from TRBV12-3 or TRBV12-4 and TRBJ2-3; the D gene is possibly TRBD1 (5 bases). This CDR3 has 15 residues. Trimming took off 5 bases at V and 2 bases at J, with 14 bases between the two ends. CDR3 amino acids: CASSPGDRYTDTQYF. DNA for the CDR3: TGTGCCAGCAGTCCCGGCGACAGATACACAGATACGCAGTATTTT.

This chain connects TRBV15 to TRBJ2-1; D is unclear. CDR1 and CDR2 (germline): LNHNV, YYDKDF (reference sequence). CDR3 length: 15 amino acids. V was trimmed by 1 base and J by 4 bases, leaving 11 bases between them. This CDR3 is CATSRVYEQYNEQFF. In DNA form, the CDR3 reads TGTGCCACCAGCAGAGTGTACGAGCAGTACAATGAGCAGTTCTTC.

This clonotype was observed a few times. CDR3 in amino acids: CASRTGEGYEQFF. CDR3 nucleotides: TGTGCCAGCAGGACAGGGGAAGGCTATGAGCAGTTCTTC. V and J are TRBV13 and TRBJ2-1; TRBD1 matches 8 bases. The CDR3 has 13 amino acids. From germline, CDR1 is PRHDT and CDR2 FYEKMQ (reference sequence). The junction had 6 bases not matched to a gene; V was cut back by 6 bases and J by 8 bases.

The genes are TRBV11-2 and TRBJ2-5; 10 bases agree with TRBD1. CDR3 length equals 17 residues. The trim removed 4 bases at V and 2 bases at J, leaving 10 bases unmatched. Looked up from germline, CDR1 is SGHAT and CDR2 is FQNNGV. CDR3 residues: CASSSDRDRGLQETQYF. CDR3 nucleotide sequence: TGTGCCAGCAGCTCGGACCGGGACAGGGGATTACAAGAGACCCAGTACTTC.

V and J are TRBV15 and TRBJ2-5; 12 nucleotides agree with TRBD2. Looked up from germline, CDR1 is LNHNV and CDR2 is YYDKDF (reference sequence). The junction had 3 bases not matched to a gene; V was cut back by 4 bases and J by 3 bases. The CDR3 loop spans 15 amino acids. CDR3 sequence reads: CATSKGLAGEETQYF. The CDR3 nucleotides read TGTGCCACCAGCAAGGGACTAGCGGGTGAAGAGACCCAGTACTTC.

This clonotype was counted ten times or more. The rearrangement joins TRBV2 to TRBJ2-3, with D possibly TRBD2 on 5 matching bases. Trimming took off 6 bases at V and 4 bases at J, with 17 bases between the two ends. The CDR3 extends over 15 amino acids. CDR1 SNHLY and CDR2 FYNNEI come from the germline V gene. In nucleotides, the CDR3 is TGTGCCAGCAGCGCCGGACTCCCGCCGGCAGATACGCAGTATTTT. It specifies CASSAGLPPADTQYF.

The sample holds a few counts of this clonotype. The chain employs TRBV2 and TRBJ2-7, with 15 bases that match TRBD2. CDR3 length: 19 residues. The V segment lost 6 bases and the J segment 0 bases; nucleotides outside the gene matches: 12. Germline values: CDR1 SNHLY, CDR2 FYNNEI. The CDR3 is CASRPVPGTSGGPSYEQYF. The CDR3 DNA follows: TGTGCCAGCAGGCCCGTCCCCGGGACTAGCGGGGGGCCCTCCTACGAGCAGTACTTC.

This clonotype has more than one count but fewer than ten. The rearrangement joins TRBV12-3 or TRBV12-4 to TRBJ2-1; 10 bases line up with TRBD2. V lost 11 bases and J lost 4; bases outside the gene matches: 11. The CDR3 runs to 15 residues. Written as DNA, the CDR3 is TGTGCCTTACGGCCAGCGGGGGGGCTATACAATGAGCAGTTCTTC. As protein: CALRPAGGLYNEQFF.

V and J are TRBV7-2 and TRBJ2-5; D gene unclear. Trimming removed 1 base from V and 4 bases from J, with 10 bases in between. The CDR3 covers 14 residues. Germline values: CDR1 SGHTA, CDR2 FQGNSA. CDR3 region: CASSLVWVSETQYF. The CDR3 DNA sequence: TGTGCCAGCAGCTTAGTGTGGGTATCAGAGACCCAGTACTTC.

The V and J genes are TRBV6-5 and TRBJ2-1; 15 positions match TRBD2. The junction had 9 bases not matched to a gene; V was cut back by 1 base and J by 5 bases. The CDR3 spans 19 residues. Germline V gene lookup returns CDR1 MNHEY and CDR2 SVGAGI. In nucleotides, the CDR3 is TGTGCCAGCAGTTACTACCCGGGACTAGCGGGGGGTGGGAACAATGAGCAGTTCTTC. As protein: CASSYYPGLAGGGNNEQFF.

This chain connects TRBV24-1 to TRBJ2-1; 11 nucleotides align to TRBD2. The CDR3 is 20 residues long. Germline CDR1 and CDR2: KGHDR and SFDVKD. V was clipped by 4 bases and J by 3 bases; unmatched bases: 16. CDR3 DNA sequence: TGTGCCACCAGTGACAATCGACTAGCGGGGTTCGGAACTTACTACAATGAGCAGTTCTTC. It yields the protein CATSDNRLAGFGTYYNEQFF.

This clonotype was observed many times. CDR3 bases: TGCAGCGTTGAGGAAGACAGGCGCCCCACAGATACGCAGTATTTT. Its protein product is CSVEEDRRPTDTQYF. This chain joins TRBV29-1 and TRBJ2-3; D might be TRBD1 (6 bases). Per germline, CDR1 SQVTM and CDR2 ANQGSEA. Trimming cost V 3 bases and J 2 bases, with 15 bases left between them. The CDR3 runs to 15 residues.

This clonotype was seen repeatedly, ten times or more. The CDR3 DNA sequence: TGCGCCAGCAGCCCCCCCTGGGGGGCAAATGAGCAGTTCTTC. The encoded protein is CASSPPWGANEQFF. The genes are TRBV5-1 and TRBJ2-1, with D perhaps TRBD1 or TRBD2 (6 bases each). Germline lookup yields CDR1 SGHRS and CDR2 YFSETQ. The CDR3 runs to 14 residues. V lost 4 bases, J lost 7 bases, and 15 bases lay in between.

This clonotype has more than one count but fewer than ten. The chain combines TRBV20-1 with TRBJ2-6; D unclear. The CDR3 is 14 amino acids. V lost 3 bases to trimming and J lost 0 bases, with 6 bases between them. Looked up from germline, CDR1 is DFQATT and CDR2 is SNEGSKA (reference sequence). This chain's CDR3 is CSASAGSGANVLTF. CDR3 DNA sequence: TGCAGTGCTAGTGCAGGCTCTGGGGCCAACGTCCTGACTTTC.

This clonotype was seen a few times. This rearrangement joins TRBV29-1 to TRBJ2-1; no definite D call. The V end lost 4 bases, the J end lost 7 bases, and 8 bases lay between the germline ends. CDR3 length equals 11 residues. The germline CDR1 and CDR2 sequences are SQVTM and ANQGSEA. CDR3 region: CSVVRINEQFF. CDR3 DNA: TGCAGCGTTGTTCGAATAAATGAGCAGTTCTTC.

This clonotype was counted between two and nine times. The chain joins TRBV5-1 to TRBJ2-3; 10 nucleotides agree with TRBD1. The CDR3 extends over 14 amino acids. V was pared by 7 bases and J by 3 bases, with 5 bases of the junction left unmatched. CDR1 is SGHRS and CDR2 is YFSETQ in the germline V gene. CDR3 sequence: CASQTGGPTDTQYF. For the CDR3, the DNA is TGCGCCAGCCAGACAGGGGGCCCGACAGATACGCAGTATTTT.

The rearrangement links TRBV3-1 to TRBJ2-1; 8 positions agree with TRBD1. Germline loops: CDR1 LGHDT, CDR2 YNNKEL (reference sequence). The V segment lost 4 bases and the J segment 4 bases; nucleotides outside the gene matches: 6. This CDR3 region has 15 residues. CDR3 nucleotide sequence: TGTGCCAGCAGCCCGGGACAGGTGCGTTACAATGAGCAGTTCTTC. Its protein product is CASSPGQVRYNEQFF.

At least ten counts were recorded for this clonotype. CDR3 region: CASSIRFGKSYEQYV. CDR3 sequence (DNA): TGTGCCAGTAGTATACGGTTCGGGAAATCCTACGAGCAGTACGTC. This chain connects TRBV19 to TRBJ2-7; tentative D call: TRBD2 (5 bases). Trimming removed 2 bases from V and 1 base from J, with 12 bases in between. The CDR3 length is 15 residues. Germline CDR1 and CDR2: LNHDA and SQIVND (reference sequence).

This clonotype has at least ten counts. CDR3: CATRDSYTGELFF. Written as DNA, the CDR3 is TGTGCCACACGGGACAGCTACACCGGGGAGCTGTTTTTT. The chain carries TRBV2 and TRBJ2-2; TRBD1 agrees at 7 bases. The CDR3 has 13 residues. Trimming at V came to 10 bases and at J to 3 bases, leaving 5 bases not matched to a gene. Germline assignment: CDR1 SNHLY and CDR2 FYNNEI.

The chain joins TRBV20-1 to TRBJ2-3; 7 nucleotides line up with TRBD2. The length of the CDR3 is 15 residues. Germline lookup yields CDR1 DFQATT and CDR2 SNEGSKA (reference sequence). Trimming at V came to 5 bases and at J to 0 bases, leaving 8 bases not matched to a gene. CDR3 bases: TGCAGTGCTGGATCAAGCGGGGTTAGCACAGATACGCAGTATTTT. As protein: CSAGSSGVSTDTQYF.